This T cell receptor beta chain was identified during a study of CD8 T cells in Susac syndrome. Across the whole study: Blood was drawn from Susac syndrome patients while they were therapy-naive, on corticosteroids, or on intravenous immunoglobulin alone.

An amount of RNA that ranged from 0.5 to 1 ug was reverse transcribed with random hexamers. A multiplex approach, immunoSEQ multiplex PCR, amplified TCR beta CDR3 across 54 Vbeta and 13 Jbeta. TCRdb independently ran MiXCR on the immunoSEQ multiplex PCR reads; one entry per CDR3 protein. The repertoire holds over 130,000 distinct CDR3 sequences, with approximately 95% as singletons. Trimming removed 3 bases at V and 2 bases at J, with 4 bases between. The CDR3 runs to 12 residues. CDR1 is SGHDN, CDR2 FVKESK, per germline. The clonotype originates from a human donor with Susac syndrome. Sample: CD4+ T cells from PBMCs. This rearrangement joins TRBV14 to TRBJ1-1; D is uncertain. The CDR3 protein is CASSQRNTEAFF. CDR3 in DNA: TGTGCCAGCAGCCAGCGTAACACTGAAGCTTTCTTT.